This T cell receptor (beta chain) appears in the sequencing data of a study of cytomegalovirus exposure and HLA in healthy donors. The V gene end was trimmed by 5 bases and the J gene end by 1 base; junction bases not matched to a gene: 6. Germline V gives CDR1 LNHDA, CDR2 SQIVND (reference sequence). The CDR3 totals 15 residues. PCR primers comprised 60 Vbeta and 13 Jbeta primers. Assay: immunoSEQ multiplex PCR; the TCRdb copy retains only in-frame clones and omits some. The table records 85,000 to 100,000 clones, around 74% of them present only once. The material sequenced was PBMCs. This TCR derives from a middle-aged man in good health and CMV-seropositive. The V and J genes are TRBV19 and TRBJ2-7; 9 nucleotides line up with TRBD1. The CDR3 coding sequence is TGTGCCAGTAGTTTTAAAGGGACAGGGTCCTACGAGCAGTACTTC. Protein product: CASSFKGTGSYEQYF. The full variable domain, in which reference TRBV19 and TRBJ2-7 provide the parts outside the CDR3, is DGGITQSPKYLFRKEGQNVTLSCEQNLNHDAMYWYRQDPGQGLRLIYYSQIVNDFQKGDIAEGYSVSREKKESFPLTVTSAQKNPTAFYLCASSFKGTGSYEQYFGPGTRLTVT.